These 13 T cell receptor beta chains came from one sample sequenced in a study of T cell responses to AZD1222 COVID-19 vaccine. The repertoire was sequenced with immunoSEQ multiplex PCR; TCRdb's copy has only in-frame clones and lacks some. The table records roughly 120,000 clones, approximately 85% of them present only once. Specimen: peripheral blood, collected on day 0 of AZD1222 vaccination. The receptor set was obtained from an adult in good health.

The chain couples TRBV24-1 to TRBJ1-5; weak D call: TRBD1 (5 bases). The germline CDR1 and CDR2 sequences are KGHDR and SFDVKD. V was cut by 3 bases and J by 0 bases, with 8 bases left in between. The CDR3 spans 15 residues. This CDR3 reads CATSDPTDSNQPQHF. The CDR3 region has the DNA TGTGCCACCAGTGATCCGACAGATAGCAATCAGCCCCAGCATTTT.

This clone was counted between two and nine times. CDR3 in DNA: TGTGCCAGCAGTGTCAGCGGGGGGGCAGATACGCAGTATTTT. Translation gives CASSVSGGADTQYF. The genes are TRBV6-4 and TRBJ2-3; 10 positions agree with TRBD2. Germline loops: CDR1 MRHNA, CDR2 SNTAGT. CDR3 size: 14 residues. V lost 4 bases to trimming and J lost 4 bases; unmatched junction nucleotides: 2.

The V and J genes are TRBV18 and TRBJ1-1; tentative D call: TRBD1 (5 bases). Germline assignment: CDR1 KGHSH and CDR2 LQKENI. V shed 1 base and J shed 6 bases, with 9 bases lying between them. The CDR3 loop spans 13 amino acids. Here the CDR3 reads CASSPQGWAEAFF. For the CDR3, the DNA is TGTGCCAGCTCACCACAGGGGTGGGCTGAAGCTTTCTTT.

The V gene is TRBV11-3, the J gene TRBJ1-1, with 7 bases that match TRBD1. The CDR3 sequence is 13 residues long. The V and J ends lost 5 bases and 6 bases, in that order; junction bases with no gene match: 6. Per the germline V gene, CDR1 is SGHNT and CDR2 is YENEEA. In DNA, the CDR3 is TGTGCCAGCAGCGAAGGGACAGTTTCTGAAGCTTTCTTT. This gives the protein CASSEGTVSEAFF.

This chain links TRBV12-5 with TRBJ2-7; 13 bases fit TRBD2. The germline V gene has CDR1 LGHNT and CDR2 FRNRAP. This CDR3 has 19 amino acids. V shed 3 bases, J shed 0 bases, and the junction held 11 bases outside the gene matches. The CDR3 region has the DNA TGTGCTAGTGGTTTTTCCGGGACTAGCGGGGTCCCCTACTCCTACGAGCAGTACTTC. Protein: CASGFSGTSGVPYSYEQYF.

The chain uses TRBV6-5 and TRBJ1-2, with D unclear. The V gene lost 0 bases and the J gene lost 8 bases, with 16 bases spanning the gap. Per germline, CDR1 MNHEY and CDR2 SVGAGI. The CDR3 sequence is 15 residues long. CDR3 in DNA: TGTGCCAGCAGTTACTCGTGGCAGAGCCGTAAAGGCTACACCTTC. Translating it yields CASSYSWQSRKGYTF.

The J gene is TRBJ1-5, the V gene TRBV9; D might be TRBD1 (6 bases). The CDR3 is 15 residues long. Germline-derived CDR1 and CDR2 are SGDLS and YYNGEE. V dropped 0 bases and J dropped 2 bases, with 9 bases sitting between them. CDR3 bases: TGTGCCAGCAGCGTAGGGGGGGCTGGCAATCAGCCCCAGCATTTT. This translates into CASSVGGAGNQPQHF.

CDR3 loop: CASSAWEESSYEQYF. The CDR3 nucleotides are TGTGCCAGCAGCGCTTGGGAGGAAAGCTCCTACGAGCAGTACTTC. The chain recombines TRBV13 with TRBJ2-7; D might be TRBD2 (6 bases). The V gene's germline CDR1 is PRHDT and CDR2 FYEKMQ (reference sequence). V lost 5 bases, J lost 0 bases, and 14 bases lay in between. The CDR3 runs to 15 residues.

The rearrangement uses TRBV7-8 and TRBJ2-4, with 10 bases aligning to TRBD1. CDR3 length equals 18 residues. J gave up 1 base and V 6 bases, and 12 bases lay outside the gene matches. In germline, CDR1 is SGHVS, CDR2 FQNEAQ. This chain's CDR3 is CASSLDRGRGSAKNIQYF. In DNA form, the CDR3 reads TGTGCCAGCAGTCTAGACAGGGGGCGAGGGTCCGCCAAAAACATTCAGTACTTC.

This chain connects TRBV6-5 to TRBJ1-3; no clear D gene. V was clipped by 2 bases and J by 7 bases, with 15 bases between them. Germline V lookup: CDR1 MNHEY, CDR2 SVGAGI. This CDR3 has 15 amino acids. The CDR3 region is CASSYRRGYGNTIYF. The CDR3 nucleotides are TGTGCCAGCAGTTACAGGCGAGGCTACGGGAACACCATATATTTT.

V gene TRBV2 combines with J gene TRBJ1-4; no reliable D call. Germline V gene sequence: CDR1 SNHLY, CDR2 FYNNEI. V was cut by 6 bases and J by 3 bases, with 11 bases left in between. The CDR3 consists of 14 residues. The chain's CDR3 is CASSAWEANEKLFF. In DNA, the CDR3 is TGTGCCAGCAGCGCCTGGGAGGCTAATGAAAAACTGTTTTTT.

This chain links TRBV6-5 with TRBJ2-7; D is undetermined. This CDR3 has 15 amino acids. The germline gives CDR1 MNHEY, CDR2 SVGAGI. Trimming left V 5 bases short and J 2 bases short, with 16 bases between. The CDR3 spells CASSPAYTEPYEQYF. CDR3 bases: TGTGCCAGCAGTCCAGCTTACACCGAACCCTACGAGCAGTACTTC.

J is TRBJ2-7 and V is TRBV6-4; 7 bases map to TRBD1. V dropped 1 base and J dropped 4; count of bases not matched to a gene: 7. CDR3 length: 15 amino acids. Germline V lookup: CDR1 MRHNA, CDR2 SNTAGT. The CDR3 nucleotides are TGTGCCAGCAGTGACTACAGGGGTACAGTTTACGAGCAGTACTTC. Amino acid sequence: CASSDYRGTVYEQYF.